There are many counts of the clone carrying this T cell receptor (beta chain). Its matching antigen is unknown. The CDR3 extends over 13 amino acids. V was clipped by 7 bases and J by 8 bases; unmatched bases: 7. The data derive from a study of T-cell reconstitution after alpha-beta-depleted transplantation in children. Study-wide results and caveats: Surviving recipient T cells and thymic progenitors produced the high day-60 TCRbeta diversity seen in some patients. At one year after transplant, newly produced T cells mostly accounted for T-cell counts and diversity. After transplant, at about two months, alpha-beta T cells were reportedly derived from several hundred expanded graft clones.

Researchers prepared the TCRbeta library using unique molecular identifiers, the study reports. From the PCR reads, TCRdb called clonotypes with MiXCR, one entry per CDR3 protein. The sample lists around 500,000 distinct CDR3 sequences; 23% were seen once. The TCR was taken from a boy younger than two who had a stem cell transplant for acute myeloid leukemia, so the T cells may come from the graft donor. The specimen comprised PBMCs, mostly from graft donor cells, sampled 360 days after TCRalphabeta/CD19-depleted stem cell transplant. This chain uses TRBV12-3 or TRBV12-4 with TRBJ2-1; 8 nucleotides match TRBD2. The CDR3 bases are TGTGCCAGCACCCGGGAGGGCTGGGATGAGCAGTTCTTC. Its translation is CASTREGWDEQFF.